The clone carrying this TCR beta chain has just a few counts. Antigen: not known. Trimming cost V 6 bases and J 7 bases; bases outside gene matches: 17. The CDR3 covers 16 residues. The V gene's germline CDR1 is LNHDA and CDR2 SQIVND (reference sequence). This entry comes from a study of CD8 T cells in ankylosing spondylitis. MiXCR, applied by TCRdb to the 5' RACE reads, yields one record per CDR3 protein. The data show under 950,000 distinct CDR3 sequences, 19% seen once. Overall study results and limits: Relatively rare in peripheral blood, disease-linked clones were also CD8+. A motif in TCR beta, a set of about 8 highly homologous variants, appeared characteristic of ankylosing spondylitis blood.

The rearrangement links TRBV19 to TRBJ1-2, with 7 bases matching TRBD1. Sequenced material: blood, either unsorted or a sorted T cell fraction (not recorded which). The TCR originated in a male donor with ankylosing spondylitis. The CDR3: CASSEDRMSLSPGYTF. The CDR3 nucleotides read TGTGCCAGTAGCGAGGACAGGATGTCTCTCTCTCCTGGCTACACCTTC.